A selection of T cell receptor beta chains follows, all from one sample in a study of cytomegalovirus exposure and HLA in healthy donors. Method: immunoSEQ multiplex PCR; TCRdb's copy keeps in-frame clones and lacks some. The sample contains under 200,000 clones, approximately 70% of which appear only once. Sequenced sample: PBMCs. These receptors were obtained from a woman between 40 and 55 years old in good health and CMV-seropositive. CDR3s include the opening cysteine and the closing phenylalanine or tryptophan. The D gene is left open where the match is weak. Size tells how often a clone was seen (once, few, many) or the class of an expanded clone, and some rows leave it out.

TRBV7-2	NA	TRBJ2-3	NA	CASKAPGSLDTQYF	TGTGCCAGCAAAGCTCCGGGAAGTCTGGATACGCAGTATTTT
TRBV6-1	NA	TRBJ2-1	TRBD2	CASRGLVRYNEQFF	TGTGCCAGCAGGGGACTAGTCAGGTACAATGAGCAGTTCTTC
TRBV7-2	NA	TRBJ2-7	TRBD2	CASSPSGLTYEQYF	TGTGCCAGCAGCCCTAGCGGTTTAACCTACGAGCAGTACTTC
TRBV19	NA	TRBJ1-2	TRBD1	CASSRTGTAYGYTF	TGTGCCAGTAGTAGGACCGGGACAGCCTATGGCTACACCTTC
TRBV10-3	NA	TRBJ2-1	TRBD2	CAISDRGTSGKYNEQFF	TGTGCCATCAGTGACCGCGGGACTAGCGGGAAATACAATGAGCAGTTCTTC
TRBV7-8	few	TRBJ1-1	NA	CASSLGLADTEAFF	TGTGCCAGCAGCTTAGGATTGGCTGACACTGAAGCTTTCTTT
TRBV4-3	NA	TRBJ1-2	NA	CASSQAFTSREGYPF	TGCGCCAGCAGCCAAGCTTTTACGTCCAGGGAAGGCTACCCCTTC
TRBV14	NA	TRBJ1-6	NA	CASSLTGNSPLHF	TGTGCCAGCAGCCTCACAGGGAATTCACCCCTCCACTTT
TRBV27	few	TRBJ2-1	NA	CASSWGHRSYNEQFF	TGTGCCAGCAGTTGGGGACACCGGTCCTACAATGAGCAGTTCTTC
TRBV10-3	NA	TRBJ2-7	TRBD2	CAISGGTSGFYEQYF	TGTGCCATCAGCGGCGGGACTAGCGGCTTCTACGAGCAGTACTTC
TRBV6-4	NA	TRBJ2-7	NA	CASLSRSYEQYF	TGTGCCAGCTTATCCAGGTCCTACGAGCAGTACTTC
TRBV6-4	few	TRBJ2-1	TRBD1	CASSESPGTGGNEQFF	TGTGCCAGCAGTGAAAGTCCCGGGACAGGGGGTAATGAGCAGTTCTTC
TRBV6-7	NA	TRBJ1-5	NA	CASSQTGIDQPQHF	TGTGCCAGCAGTCAGACAGGAATCGATCAGCCCCAGCATTTT
TRBV9	NA	TRBJ1-2	NA	CASSTGNGPHGYTF	TGTGCCAGCAGCACCGGGAACGGCCCCCATGGCTACACCTTC
TRBV18	NA	TRBJ2-1	NA	CASSPAGAPRDEQFF	TGTGCCAGCTCACCAGCGGGGGCACCTAGGGATGAGCAGTTCTTC
TRBV5-5	NA	TRBJ1-4	NA	CASSLVVRVNEKLFF	TGTGCCAGCAGCTTGGTAGTGAGGGTTAATGAAAAACTGTTTTTT
TRBV28	NA	TRBJ1-5	TRBD1	CASSPLTGREPQHF	TGTGCCAGCAGTCCTCTGACAGGGCGGGAGCCCCAGCATTTT
TRBV7-2	NA	TRBJ1-1	NA	CASSFPGGGVNTEAFF	TGTGCCAGCAGCTTCCCCGGGGGGGGCGTGAACACTGAAGCTTTCTTT
TRBV19	NA	TRBJ2-3	TRBD1	CASSSRTGIGADTQYF	TGTGCCAGTAGTTCCCGGACAGGGATCGGAGCAGATACGCAGTATTTT
TRBV10-3	NA	TRBJ2-3	NA	CAIRAGARDTQYF	TGTGCCATCCGGGCGGGGGCCCGGGATACGCAGTATTTT
TRBV7-2	once	TRBJ2-1	TRBD2	CASSLMTSGYNEQFF	TGTGCCAGCAGCTTAATGACTAGCGGTTACAATGAGCAGTTCTTC
TRBV21-1	NA	TRBJ2-7	NA	CASTRIGQAYEQYF	TGTGCCAGCACGCGGATCGGACAGGCCTACGAGCAGTACTTC
TRBV13	NA	TRBJ2-3	TRBD2	CASSLDGTSSDTQYF	TGTGCCAGCAGCTTAGATGGGACTAGCTCCGATACGCAGTATTTT
TRBV6-1	few	TRBJ2-3	NA	CASSEAGYSPDTQYF	TGTGCCAGCAGTGAAGCCGGCTACAGTCCAGATACGCAGTATTTT
TRBV4-1	NA	TRBJ1-5	TRBD1	CASSPGTGSNQPQNF	TGCGCCAGCAGCCCCGGGACAGGGAGCAATCAGCCCCAGAATTTT
TRBV19	NA	TRBJ2-6	NA	CASSIETSSGANVLTF	TGTGCCAGTAGTATAGAGACTAGCTCTGGGGCCAACGTCCTGACTTTC
TRBV2	NA	TRBJ2-1	TRBD2	CASSRTSGRLNEQFF	TGTGCCAGCAGTAGGACTAGCGGGAGGCTCAATGAGCAGTTCTTC
TRBV6-7	NA	TRBJ2-5	TRBD1	CATGQEETQYF	TGTGCCACCGGACAGGAGGAGACCCAGTACTTC
TRBV7-2	NA	TRBJ2-7	TRBD2	CASSLGRGGYEQYF	TGTGCCAGCAGCTTAGGCCGGGGGGGGTACGAGCAGTACTTC